One sample yielded the 4 T cell receptor beta chains listed below, sequenced in a study of blood T cell repertoires in COVID-19. Profiling relied on immunoSEQ multiplex PCR, and the TCRdb table lists in-frame clones only, not all of them. The table includes 350,000 to 450,000 clones, roughly 85% detected once. The specimen sequenced was peripheral blood. Source of these receptors: a woman between 18 and 29 years old with acute or convalescent COVID-19.

The chain uses TRBV5-1 and TRBJ1-2; 11 bases agree with TRBD1. With 0 bases clipped from V and 3 bases from J, the junction kept 7 bases outside the gene matches. The length of the CDR3 is 17 residues. Germline V gene sequence: CDR1 SGHRS, CDR2 YFSETQ. CDR3 DNA sequence: TGCGCCAGCAGCTTGGGGACAGGGGGCCCGGTGGACTATGGCTACACCTTC. Translated, it gives CASSLGTGGPVDYGYTF.

This sequence joins TRBV7-2 and TRBJ2-2; a weak D match, TRBD2 (6 bases). Germline assignment: CDR1 SGHTA and CDR2 FQGNSA. The V and J ends lost 2 bases and 1 base respectively, with 11 bases between them. The CDR3 totals 16 residues. CDR3 protein: CASSLQVGGNTGELFF. The CDR3 DNA reads TGTGCCAGCAGCTTACAGGTCGGGGGGAACACCGGGGAGCTGTTTTTT.

The chain recombines TRBV28 with TRBJ1-1; TRBD1 agrees at 11 bases. The CDR3 consists of 12 residues. CDR1 and CDR2 from the germline V gene are MDHEN and SYDVKM. The junction had 7 bases not matched to a gene; V was cut back by 9 bases and J by 10 bases. The CDR3 coding sequence is TGTGCCAGTATCGGAGGACAGGGGGCAGCTTTCTTT. Its translation is CASIGGQGAAFF.

This chain uses TRBV7-3 with TRBJ1-1; possibly TRBD1 for D (6 bases). The CDR3 covers 15 residues. With 5 bases removed from V and 3 bases from J, the gap between germline ends came to 16 bases. Germline CDR1 reads SGHTA; CDR2 reads FQGTGA. This CDR3 is CASSPTLDRYTEAFF. The CDR3 DNA is TGTGCCAGCAGCCCTACCCTGGACAGATACACTGAAGCTTTCTTT.